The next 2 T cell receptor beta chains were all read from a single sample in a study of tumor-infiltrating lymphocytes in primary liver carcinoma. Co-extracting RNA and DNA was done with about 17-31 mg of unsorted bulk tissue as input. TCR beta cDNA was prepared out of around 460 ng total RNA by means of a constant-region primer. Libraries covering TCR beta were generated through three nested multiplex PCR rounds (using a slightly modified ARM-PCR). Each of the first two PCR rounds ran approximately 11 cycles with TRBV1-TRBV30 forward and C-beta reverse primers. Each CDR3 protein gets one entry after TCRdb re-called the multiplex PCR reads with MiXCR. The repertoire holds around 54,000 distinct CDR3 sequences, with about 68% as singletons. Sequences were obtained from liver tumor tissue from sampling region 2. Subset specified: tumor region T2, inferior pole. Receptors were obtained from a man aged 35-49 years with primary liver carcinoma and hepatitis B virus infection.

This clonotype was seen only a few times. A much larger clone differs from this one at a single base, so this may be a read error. CDR3 sequence reads: CASSYSSRVWSGYAF. DNA of the CDR3: TGTGCCAGCAGTTACTCGAGTCGGGTTTGGTCAGGCTACGCCTTC. The rearrangement uses TRBV6-5 and TRBJ1-2; D not certain. Germline values: CDR1 MNHEY, CDR2 SVGAGI. The CDR3 has 15 residues.

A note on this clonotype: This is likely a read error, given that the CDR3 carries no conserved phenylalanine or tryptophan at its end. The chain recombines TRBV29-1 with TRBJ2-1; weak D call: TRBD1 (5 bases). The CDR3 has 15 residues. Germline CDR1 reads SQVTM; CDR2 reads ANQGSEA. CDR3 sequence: CSVGPPPSSCNEQFL. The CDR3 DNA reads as TGCAGCGTGGGGCCTCCTCCCAGCTCCTGCAATGAGCAGTTCTTG.